This T cell receptor beta chain was profiled in a study of blood T cell repertoires in COVID-19. Background on the study: Both acute and convalescent COVID-19 samples were obtained from the United States, Italy and Spain.

Using immunoSEQ multiplex PCR, the repertoire was profiled, and TCRdb retains in-frame clones only, with some absent. The sample holds 130,000 to 150,000 clones, 85% to 90% seen once. Categorization into cohorts depended on clinical history that participants reported. With 3 bases removed from V and 4 bases from J, the gap between germline ends came to 9 bases. The CDR3 has 14 residues. Per germline, CDR1 LNHDA and CDR2 SQIVND (reference sequence). Sequences were obtained from PBMCs or T cells enriched from blood (not recorded which). V gene TRBV19 combines with J gene TRBJ2-2; possible D gene TRBD1, 6 bases. This clonotype was obtained from a man in his fifties or sixties who had recovered from COVID-19. The CDR3 protein is CASSINRATGELFF. CDR3 nucleotide sequence: TGTGCCAGTAGTATCAACAGGGCCACCGGGGAGCTGTTTTTT.